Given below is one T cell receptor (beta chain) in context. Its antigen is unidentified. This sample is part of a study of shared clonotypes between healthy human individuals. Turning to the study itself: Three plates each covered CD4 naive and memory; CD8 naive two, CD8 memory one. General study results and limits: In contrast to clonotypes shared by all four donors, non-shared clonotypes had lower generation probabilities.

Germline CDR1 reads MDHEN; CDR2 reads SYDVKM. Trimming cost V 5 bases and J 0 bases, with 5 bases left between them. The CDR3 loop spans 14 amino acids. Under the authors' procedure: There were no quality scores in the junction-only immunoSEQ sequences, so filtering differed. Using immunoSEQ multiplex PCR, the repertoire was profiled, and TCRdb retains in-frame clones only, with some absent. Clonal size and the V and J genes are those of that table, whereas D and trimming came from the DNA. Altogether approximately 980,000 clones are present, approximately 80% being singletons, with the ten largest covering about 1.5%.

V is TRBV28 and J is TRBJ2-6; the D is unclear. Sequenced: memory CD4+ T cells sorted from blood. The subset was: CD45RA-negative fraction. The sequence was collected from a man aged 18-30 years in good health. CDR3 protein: CASSQRSGANVLTF. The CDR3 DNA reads TGTGCCAGCAGTCAGCGCTCTGGGGCCAACGTCCTGACTTTC. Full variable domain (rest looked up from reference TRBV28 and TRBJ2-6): DVKVTQSSRYLVKRTGEKVFLECVQDMDHENMFWYRQDPGLGLRLIYFSYDVKMKEKGDIPEGYSVSREKKERFSLILESASTNQTSMYLCASSQRSGANVLTFGAGSRLTVL.